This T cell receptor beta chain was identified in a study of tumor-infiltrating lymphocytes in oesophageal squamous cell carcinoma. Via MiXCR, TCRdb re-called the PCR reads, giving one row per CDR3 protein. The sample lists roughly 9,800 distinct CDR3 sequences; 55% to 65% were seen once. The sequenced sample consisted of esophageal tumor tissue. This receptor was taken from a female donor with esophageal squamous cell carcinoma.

The CDR3 here is CASSVTASYEQYF. The CDR3 coding sequence is TGTGCCAGCAGCGTGACAGCATCCTACGAGCAGTACTTC. The rearrangement uses TRBV12-3 or TRBV12-4 and TRBJ2-5; D possibly corresponds to TRBD1 (5 bases). The DNA matches TRBJ2-7 better at its end, which makes the J call doubtful. This CDR3 contains 13 residues.